A single sample gave rise to the 8 T cell receptor beta chains below, sequenced in a study of technical replicates of blood from a few donors. Clones were read by immunoSEQ multiplex PCR, and TCRdb kept only the in-frame ones, dropping some. The table lists 98,000 or so clones, nearly 97% of them singletons. The specimen was T cells isolated from PBMCs. These TCRs come from a human donor in good health.

The CDR3 bases are TGCAGCGTTCTTCTGTTTGGATCGGGGGGGGGAGAGACCCAGTACTTC. Protein sequence: CSVLLFGSGGGETQYF. The chain employs TRBV29-1 and TRBJ2-5; 8 bases are a match to TRBD2. V gave up 5 bases and J gave up 4 bases; unmatched junction bases: 15. The CDR3 runs to 16 residues. CDR1 is SQVTM, CDR2 ANQGSEA, per germline.

The CDR3 DNA sequence: TGTGCCAGCAGCTTGCAAGGGGTGGACGAGCAGTACTTC. Its translation: CASSLQGVDEQYF. This chain uses TRBV5-4 with TRBJ2-7, with D possibly TRBD1 on 5 matching bases. CDR3 length: 13 residues. V lost 1 base to trimming and J lost 5 bases, with 10 bases between them. Germline V gives CDR1 SGHNT, CDR2 YYREEE (reference sequence).

This chain connects TRBV29-1 to TRBJ1-2; TRBD1 is a possible D gene (6 bases). V was cut by 5 bases and J by 5 bases, with 15 bases left in between. CDR1 is SQVTM, CDR2 ANQGSEA, per germline. CDR3 length: 13 residues. CDR3 nucleotides: TGCAGCGTTATATACGGACAGTATTATGGCTACACCTTC. It translates to CSVIYGQYYGYTF.

The genes are TRBV29-1 and TRBJ2-3; D is possibly TRBD1 (6 bases). Between the trimmed V and J ends, which lost 3 bases and 1 base, there was a span of 14 bases. The CDR3 is 15 amino acids. Germline V gene lookup returns CDR1 SQVTM and CDR2 ANQGSEA. For the CDR3, the DNA is TGCAGCGTTGATAGGGGCCCAGGGGGCACAGATACGCAGTATTTT. Translated, it gives CSVDRGPGGTDTQYF.

The chain has TRBV5-1 and TRBJ1-3; 7 bases match TRBD1. CDR1 is SGHRS, CDR2 YFSETQ, per germline. CDR3 size: 16 residues. With V trimmed by 2 bases and J by 2 bases, 7 bases remained unmatched. The CDR3: CASSFLGQAPGNTIYF. CDR3 coding DNA: TGCGCCAGCAGCTTTCTTGGACAGGCTCCTGGAAACACCATATATTTT.

The table lists this clone with a count of one. The rearrangement links TRBV5-5 to TRBJ2-1, with 11 nucleotides matching TRBD2. Germline loops: CDR1 SGHKS, CDR2 YYEKEE (reference sequence). The CDR3 extends over 17 amino acids. With 0 bases clipped from V and 4 bases from J, the junction kept 6 bases outside the gene matches. The CDR3 region is CASSLVLGLAVYNEQFF. For the CDR3, the DNA is TGTGCCAGCAGCTTGGTGTTGGGACTAGCGGTTTACAATGAGCAGTTCTTC.

The chain uses TRBV7-9 and TRBJ2-7; D is ambiguous. V was cut by 4 bases and J by 4 bases, with 11 bases left in between. The CDR3 is made up of 13 amino acids. The germline CDR1 and CDR2 sequences are SEHNR and FQNEAQ (reference sequence). Here the CDR3 DNA reads TGTGCCAGCAGCTCTACGCGGAAATACGAGCAGTACTTC. Its translation is CASSSTRKYEQYF. Filled out from reference TRBV7-9 and TRBJ2-7, the complete variable domain reads DTGVSQNPRHKITKRGQNVTFRCDPISEHNRLYWYRQTLGQGPEFLTYFQNEAQLEKSRLLSDRFSAERPKGSFSTLEIQRTEQGDSAMYLCASSSTRKYEQYFGPGTRLTVT.

V gene TRBV2 combines with J gene TRBJ1-1; the match to TRBD1 covers 7 bases. CDR3 length: 14 residues. V trimming: 11 bases; J trimming: 4 bases; junction bases outside the gene matches: 13. Germline V gene lookup returns CDR1 SNHLY and CDR2 FYNNEI. The CDR3 region has the DNA TGTGCCGGAAAGGGTACAGGGGTCGTCACTGAAGCTTTCTTT. Protein sequence: CAGKGTGVVTEAFF.